The 25 T cell receptor beta chains given below trace back to one sample, sequenced in a study of blood T cells in healthy people across ages. Sample-barcoded 5' priming and a J-beta primer mix drove a second PCR of roughly 6 to 12 cycles. Each CDR3 protein gets one entry after TCRdb re-called the 5' RACE reads with MiXCR. The sample carries over 950,000 distinct CDR3 sequences, approximately 38% recorded once. Specimen: blood. All receptors come from a man between 18 and 29 years old in good health.

The chain carries TRBV12-3 or TRBV12-4 and TRBJ1-2; no firm D call. Trimming left V 3 bases short and J 4 bases short, with 9 bases between. The CDR3 has 13 amino acids. CDR3 region: CASSFRQSYGYTF. The CDR3 DNA reads TGTGCCAGCAGTTTTCGGCAGAGCTATGGCTACACCTTC.

This sequence joins TRBV27 and TRBJ1-1; 9 nucleotides agree with TRBD1. V trimming: 4 bases; J trimming: 5 bases; junction bases outside the gene matches: 5. The CDR3 totals 14 residues. Germline values: CDR1 MNHEY, CDR2 SMNVEV (reference sequence). The CDR3 nucleotides read TGTGCCAGCAGTTCGTACAGGGGGCTGACTGAAGCTTTCTTT. Encoded protein: CASSSYRGLTEAFF.

This chain uses TRBV10-3 with TRBJ1-2; D possibly corresponds to TRBD1 (5 bases). The V gene's germline CDR1 is ENHRY and CDR2 SYGVKD. The CDR3 sequence is 15 residues long. The V end was cut by 0 bases, the J end by 8 bases, with 16 bases between. The CDR3 sequence: CAISESGVGDGGYTF. CDR3 DNA sequence: TGTGCCATCAGTGAGTCGGGTGTTGGGGACGGAGGCTACACCTTC.

With regard to this clonotype: A much larger clone is a single base away; this may be a read error. This chain uses TRBV4-3 with TRBJ2-3; no reliable D call. CDR1 and CDR2 (germline): LGHNA, YSLEER. V lost 2 bases to trimming and J lost 6 bases, with 18 bases between them. The CDR3 loop spans 16 amino acids. CDR3 in DNA: TGCGCCAGCAGCCAATGGGCTAACCCGGCCGTGGATACGCAGTATTTT. Encoded protein: CASSQWANPAVDTQYF.

The table lists this clonotype with a few counts. The chain has TRBV20-1 and TRBJ2-1; 9 nucleotides line up with TRBD2. V lost 2 bases to trimming and J lost 2 bases; unmatched junction nucleotides: 16. Germline-derived CDR1 and CDR2 are DFQATT and SNEGSKA (reference sequence). This CDR3 spans 19 amino acids. CDR3 residues: CSARLNRLAGLGTYNEQFF. DNA of the CDR3: TGCAGTGCTAGACTAAATCGGCTAGCGGGGCTTGGGACCTACAATGAGCAGTTCTTC.

This sequence joins TRBV7-3 and TRBJ2-1; 13 bases fit TRBD2. Trimming took 5 bases from V and 1 from J; bases not matched to a gene: 8. CDR3 length: 18 amino acids. The germline gives CDR1 SGHTA, CDR2 FQGTGA. The CDR3 DNA is TGTGCCAGCAGCGTACCGGGACTAGCGGGAAGATCCTACAATGAGCAGTTCTTC. It specifies CASSVPGLAGRSYNEQFF.

To note about this clonotype: A read error may produce the germline difference seen at one junction end. The rearrangement uses TRBV15 and TRBJ1-2, with D possibly matching TRBD1 (5 bases). This CDR3 spans 16 amino acids. CDR1 is LNHNV, CDR2 YYDKDF, per germline (reference sequence). Written as DNA, the CDR3 is TGTGCCGCCAGCAGAAGCAAACAGGAGTTAGTCTATGGCTACACCTTC. Encoded protein: CAASRSKQELVYGYTF.

The J gene is TRBJ2-1, the V gene TRBV2, with 9 bases lining up with TRBD2. The ends lost 10 bases at V and 6 bases at J; junction bases unmatched: 7. The germline CDR1 and CDR2 sequences are SNHLY and FYNNEI. The CDR3 covers 13 residues. DNA for the CDR3: TGTGCCACCTCGGGCGGGGGGGCCAATGAGCAGTTCTTC. The encoded protein is CATSGGGANEQFF.

At least ten counts were recorded for this clonotype. This chain's CDR3 is CASRWGVSYNEQFF. DNA of the CDR3: TGCGCCAGCAGATGGGGGGTCTCCTACAATGAGCAGTTCTTC. This chain joins TRBV4-3 and TRBJ2-1; tentatively, D is TRBD2 (6 bases). Germline CDR1 is LGHNA and CDR2 is YSLEER. The CDR3 is made up of 14 amino acids. V lost 6 bases, J lost 0 bases, and 9 bases lay in between.

A word on this clonotype: The junction does not match germline at one end; this may be a read error. The gene calls are TRBV5-5 and TRBJ1-2; the D gene is possibly TRBD1 (6 bases). Germline CDR1 and CDR2: SGHKS and YYEKEE (reference sequence). This CDR3 region has 15 residues. The CDR3 protein is CASSLEGELVYGCTF. In DNA, the CDR3 is TGTGCCAGCAGCTTGGAGGGGGAGCTTGTCTATGGCTGCACCTTC.

The chain joins TRBV6-2 or TRBV6-3 to TRBJ2-2; D gene uncertain. V was shortened by 4 bases and J by 2 bases, with 8 bases between the two germline ends. Per germline, CDR1 MNHEY and CDR2 SVGEGT. The CDR3 has 14 residues. The CDR3 is CASSWFLNTGELFF. CDR3 DNA: TGTGCCAGCAGTTGGTTCTTAAACACCGGGGAGCTGTTTTTT.

This clonotype has just a few counts. The CDR3 loop is CASSLEASPLHF. In DNA form, the CDR3 reads TGTGCCAGCAGCTTAGAAGCTTCACCCCTCCACTTT. The J gene is TRBJ1-6, the V gene TRBV7-2, with D unclear. In germline, CDR1 is SGHTA, CDR2 FQGNSA. This CDR3 spans 12 amino acids. V gave up 1 base and J gave up 9 bases, with 4 bases separating them.

The rearrangement links TRBV20-1 to TRBJ2-1; 8 nucleotides agree with TRBD2. V gave up 6 bases and J gave up 10 bases; unmatched junction bases: 20. The CDR3 length is 16 residues. CDR1 and CDR2 from the germline V gene are DFQATT and SNEGSKA (reference sequence). Written as DNA, the CDR3 is TGCAGTGCCCACAAACCGGGACTAGGGCTTCCGTTAGAGCAGTTCTTC. This sequence encodes CSAHKPGLGLPLEQFF.

The table lists this clonotype with a few counts. V and J are TRBV10-2 and TRBJ1-2, with a weak D call TRBD1 (6 bases). Trimming removed 7 bases from V and 0 bases from J, with 12 bases in between. This CDR3 is built from 14 residues. Germline CDR1 and CDR2: WSHSY and SAAADI. In DNA, the CDR3 is TGCGCCAGCAATCAGGGGCAGTCTAACTATGGCTACACCTTC. Amino acids: CASNQGQSNYGYTF.

The rearrangement joins TRBV10-3 to TRBJ2-3, with TRBD2 matching 8 bases. The germline V gene has CDR1 ENHRY and CDR2 SYGVKD. V trimming: 6 bases; J trimming: 4 bases; junction bases outside the gene matches: 12. This CDR3 has 16 amino acids. CDR3 nucleotides: TGTGCCATCAGCGGGTATGCGGGGGGCCTCGCAGATACGCAGTATTTT. This codes for CAISGYAGGLADTQYF.

This clonotype was seen only a few times. The gene calls are TRBV20-1 and TRBJ1-4; TRBD1 is a possible D gene (5 bases). This CDR3 has 14 amino acids. The V and J ends lost 1 base and 7 bases respectively, with 13 bases between them. Germline V lookup: CDR1 DFQATT, CDR2 SNEGSKA (reference sequence). The CDR3 region has the DNA TGCAGTGCTAGAGGCCAGGGAATACGTGAAAAACTGTTTTTT. It is translated as CSARGQGIREKLFF.

The rearrangement joins TRBV20-1 to TRBJ2-3; 9 nucleotides line up with TRBD1. This CDR3 comprises 14 residues. Per the germline V gene, CDR1 is DFQATT and CDR2 is SNEGSKA (reference sequence). The ends lost 6 bases at V and 6 bases at J; junction bases unmatched: 10. CDR3 bases: TGCAGTGCGAGTAGTGGGACAGGGCCCGATACGCAGTATTTT. The encoded protein is CSASSGTGPDTQYF.

The genes are TRBV5-1 and TRBJ2-3; perhaps D is TRBD1 or TRBD2 (6 bases each). The CDR3 loop spans 15 amino acids. Trimming removed 3 bases at V and 5 bases at J, with 16 bases between. Germline assignment: CDR1 SGHRS and CDR2 YFSETQ. The chain's CDR3 is CASSSRGAVLDTQYF. The CDR3 nucleotides read TGCGCCAGCAGCTCAAGGGGGGCAGTCTTAGATACGCAGTATTTT.

This chain joins TRBV18 and TRBJ2-6, with D unclear. V lost 5 bases and J lost 0, with 2 bases in between. Per the germline V gene, CDR1 is KGHSH and CDR2 is LQKENI. The length of the CDR3 is 13 residues. In nucleotides, the CDR3 is TGTGCCAGCTCAATCTCTGGGGCCAACGTCCTGACTTTC. Translated, it gives CASSISGANVLTF.

The chain combines TRBV20-1 with TRBJ1-1, with no clear D. CDR1 DFQATT and CDR2 SNEGSKA come from the germline V gene (reference sequence). The CDR3 runs to 14 residues. V lost 2 bases and J lost 1, with 11 bases in between. CDR3 amino acids: CSARTPGWNTEAFF. CDR3 DNA sequence: TGCAGTGCTAGAACTCCGGGATGGAACACTGAAGCTTTCTTT.

V gene TRBV6-2 or TRBV6-3 combines with J gene TRBJ2-3; TRBD1 matches 8 bases. Germline V gives CDR1 MNHEY, CDR2 SVGEGT. The CDR3 is 16 amino acids. The junction had 7 bases not matched to a gene; V was cut back by 2 bases and J by 3 bases. DNA of the CDR3: TGTGCCAGCAGTTACATGATGGACAGGGTTACAGATACGCAGTATTTT. The encoded protein is CASSYMMDRVTDTQYF.

As to this clonotype: A junction end diverges from the germline sequence, so it may reflect a read error. This sequence joins TRBV24-1 and TRBJ2-5; 7 bases map to TRBD1. The CDR3 runs to 17 residues. Germline V gene lookup returns CDR1 KGHDR and CDR2 SFDVKD. The CDR3 loop reads CATSDSDRANGQGTQYF. DNA for the CDR3: TGTGCCACCAGTGATTCAGACAGGGCCAACGGTCAAGGGACCCAGTACTTC.

In this sample, this clonotype turned up many times. The V and J genes are TRBV16 and TRBJ1-1, with 7 bases fitting TRBD1. V lost 0 bases to trimming and J lost 0 bases; unmatched junction nucleotides: 1. CDR1 and CDR2 (germline): KGHSY, FQNENV. There are 15 residues in the CDR3. The CDR3 loop reads CASSQSTGLNTEAFF. The CDR3 coding sequence is TGTGCCAGCAGCCAATCGACAGGGTTGAACACTGAAGCTTTCTTT.

This rearrangement joins TRBV20-1 to TRBJ2-3; D is possibly TRBD1 or TRBD2 (5 bases each). CDR1 DFQATT and CDR2 SNEGSKA come from the germline V gene (reference sequence). This CDR3 is 13 amino acids long. For the CDR3, the DNA is TGCAGGACCTCCCCGGGACGTTGGGATACGCAGTATTTT. Protein sequence: CRTSPGRWDTQYF.

The chain joins TRBV18 to TRBJ2-5; possible D gene TRBD2, 6 bases. This CDR3 is 13 amino acids long. Trimming shortened V by 3 bases and J by 5 bases, and 10 bases separated the two germline ends. Germline assignment: CDR1 KGHSH and CDR2 LQKENI. The CDR3 loop reads CASSPGLDETQYF. In nucleotides, the CDR3 is TGTGCCAGCTCACCGGGACTGGATGAGACCCAGTACTTC.